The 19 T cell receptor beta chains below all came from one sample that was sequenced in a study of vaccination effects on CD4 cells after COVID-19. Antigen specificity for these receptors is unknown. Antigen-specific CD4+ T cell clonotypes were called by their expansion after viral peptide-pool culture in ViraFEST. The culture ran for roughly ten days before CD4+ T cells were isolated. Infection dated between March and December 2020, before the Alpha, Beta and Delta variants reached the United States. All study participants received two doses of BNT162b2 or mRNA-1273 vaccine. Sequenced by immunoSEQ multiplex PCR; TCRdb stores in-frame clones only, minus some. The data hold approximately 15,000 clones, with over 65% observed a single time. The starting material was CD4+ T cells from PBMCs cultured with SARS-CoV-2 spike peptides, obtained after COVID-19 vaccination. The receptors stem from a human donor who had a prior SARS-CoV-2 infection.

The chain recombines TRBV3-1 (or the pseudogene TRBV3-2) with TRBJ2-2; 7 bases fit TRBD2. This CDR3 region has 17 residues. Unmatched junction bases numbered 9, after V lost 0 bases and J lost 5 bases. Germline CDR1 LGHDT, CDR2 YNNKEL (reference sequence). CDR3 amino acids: CASSQDVRQGGTGELFF. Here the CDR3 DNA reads TGTGCCAGCAGCCAAGATGTTCGTCAGGGAGGGACCGGGGAGCTGTTTTTT.

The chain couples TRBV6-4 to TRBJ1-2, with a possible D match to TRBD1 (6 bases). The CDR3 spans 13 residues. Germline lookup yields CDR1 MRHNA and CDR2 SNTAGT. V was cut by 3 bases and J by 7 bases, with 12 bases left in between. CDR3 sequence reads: CASSEQSGAGYTF. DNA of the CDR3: TGTGCCAGCAGTGAGCAGTCAGGGGCTGGCTACACCTTC.

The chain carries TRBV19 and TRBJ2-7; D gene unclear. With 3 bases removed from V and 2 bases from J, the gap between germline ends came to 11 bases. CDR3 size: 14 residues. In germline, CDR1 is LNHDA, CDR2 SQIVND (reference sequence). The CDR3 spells CASSIVEQPYEQYF. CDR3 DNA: TGTGCCAGTAGTATTGTGGAACAGCCCTACGAGCAGTACTTC.

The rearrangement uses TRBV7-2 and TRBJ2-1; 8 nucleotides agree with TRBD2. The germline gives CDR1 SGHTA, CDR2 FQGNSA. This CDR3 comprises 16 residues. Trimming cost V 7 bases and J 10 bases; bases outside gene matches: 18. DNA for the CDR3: TGTGCCAGCACCCACAGTGGGGCTAGCGGGTTGTTAGAGCAGTTCTTC. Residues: CASTHSGASGLLEQFF. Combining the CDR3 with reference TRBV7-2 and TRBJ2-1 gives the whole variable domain GAGVSQSPSNKVTEKGKDVELRCDPISGHTALYWYRQSLGQGLEFLIYFQGNSAPDKSGLPSDRFSAERTGGSVSTLTIQRTQQEDSAVYLCASTHSGASGLLEQFFGPGTRLTVL.

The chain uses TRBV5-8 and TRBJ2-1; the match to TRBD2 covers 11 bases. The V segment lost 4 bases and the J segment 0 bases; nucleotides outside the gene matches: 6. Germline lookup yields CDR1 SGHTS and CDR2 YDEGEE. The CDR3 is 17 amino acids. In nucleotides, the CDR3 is TGTGCCAGCAGCCTCATAGCGGGGGGGCCCTCCTACAATGAGCAGTTCTTC. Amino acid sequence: CASSLIAGGPSYNEQFF.

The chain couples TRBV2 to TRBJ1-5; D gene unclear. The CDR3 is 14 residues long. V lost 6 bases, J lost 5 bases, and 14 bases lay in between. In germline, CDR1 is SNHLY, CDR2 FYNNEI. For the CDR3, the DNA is TGTGCCAGCAGAGCAGGTGGAGATCATCAGCCCCAGCATTTT. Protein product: CASRAGGDHQPQHF.

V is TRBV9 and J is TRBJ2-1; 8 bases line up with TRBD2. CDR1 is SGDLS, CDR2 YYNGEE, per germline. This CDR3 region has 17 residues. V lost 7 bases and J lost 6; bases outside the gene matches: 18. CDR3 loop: CASSRYGGVAGTNEQFF. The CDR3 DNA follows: TGTGCCAGCTCACGGTACGGTGGGGTAGCGGGGACCAATGAGCAGTTCTTC. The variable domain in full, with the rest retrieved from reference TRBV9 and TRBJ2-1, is DSGVTQTPKHLITATGQRVTLRCSPRSGDLSVYWYQQSLDQGLQFLIQYYNGEERAKGNILERFSAQQFPDLHSELNLSSLELGDSALYFCASSRYGGVAGTNEQFFGPGTRLTVL.

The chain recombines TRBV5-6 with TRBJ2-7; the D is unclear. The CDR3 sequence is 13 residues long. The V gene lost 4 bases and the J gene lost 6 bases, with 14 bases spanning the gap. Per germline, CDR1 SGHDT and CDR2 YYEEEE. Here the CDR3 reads CASSPYWVGEQYF. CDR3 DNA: TGTGCCAGCAGCCCCTATTGGGTAGGCGAGCAGTACTTC. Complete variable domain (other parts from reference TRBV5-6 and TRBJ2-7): DAGVTQSPTHLIKTRGQQVTLRCSPKSGHDTVSWYQQALGQGPQFIFQYYEEEERQRGNFPDRFSGHQFPNYSSELNVNALLLGDSALYLCASSPYWVGEQYFGPGTRLTVT.

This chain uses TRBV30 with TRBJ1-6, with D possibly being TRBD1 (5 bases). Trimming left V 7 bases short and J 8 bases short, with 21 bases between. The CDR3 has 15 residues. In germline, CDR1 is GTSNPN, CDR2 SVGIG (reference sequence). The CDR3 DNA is TGTGCCTCTGGATCCTACGGGGCCCAGTATTCACCCCTCCACTTT. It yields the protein CASGSYGAQYSPLHF.

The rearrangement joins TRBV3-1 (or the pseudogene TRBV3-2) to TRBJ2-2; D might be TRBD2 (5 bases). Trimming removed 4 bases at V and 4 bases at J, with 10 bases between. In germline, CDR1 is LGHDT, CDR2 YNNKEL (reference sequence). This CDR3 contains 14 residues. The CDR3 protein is CASSRGLTTGELFF. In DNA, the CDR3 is TGTGCCAGCAGCCGCGGGCTAACCACCGGGGAGCTGTTTTTT.

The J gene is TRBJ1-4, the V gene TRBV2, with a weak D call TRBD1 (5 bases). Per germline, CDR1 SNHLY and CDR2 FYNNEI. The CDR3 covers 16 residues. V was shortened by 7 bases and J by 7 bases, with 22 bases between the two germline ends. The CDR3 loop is CASTRGQGNSGEKLFF. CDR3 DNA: TGTGCCAGCACCCGTGGTCAGGGAAACAGCGGTGAAAAACTGTTTTTT.

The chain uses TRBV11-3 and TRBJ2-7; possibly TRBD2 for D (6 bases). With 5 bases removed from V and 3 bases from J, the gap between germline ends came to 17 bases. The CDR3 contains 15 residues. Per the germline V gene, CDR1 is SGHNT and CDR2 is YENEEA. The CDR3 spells CASSRDSRSFYEQYF. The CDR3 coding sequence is TGTGCCAGCAGCCGGGACTCCCGCTCGTTCTACGAGCAGTACTTC.

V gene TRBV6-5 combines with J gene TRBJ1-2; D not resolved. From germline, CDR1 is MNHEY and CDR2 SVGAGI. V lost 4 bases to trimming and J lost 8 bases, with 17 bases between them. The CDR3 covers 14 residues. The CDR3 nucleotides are TGTGCCAGCAGTTTCGCGACGGAGGGATGGGGCTACACCTTC. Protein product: CASSFATEGWGYTF.

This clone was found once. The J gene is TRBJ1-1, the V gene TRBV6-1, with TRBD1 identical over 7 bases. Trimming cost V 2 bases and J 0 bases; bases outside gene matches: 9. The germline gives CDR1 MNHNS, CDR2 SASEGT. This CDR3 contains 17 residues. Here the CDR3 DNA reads TGTGCCAGCAGTGAAATTTCAGGGGGTAGGCTGAACACTGAAGCTTTCTTT. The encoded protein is CASSEISGGRLNTEAFF.

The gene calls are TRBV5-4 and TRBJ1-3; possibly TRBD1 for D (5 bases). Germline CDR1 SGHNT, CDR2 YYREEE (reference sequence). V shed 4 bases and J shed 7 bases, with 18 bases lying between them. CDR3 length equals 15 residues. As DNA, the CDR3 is TGTGCCAGCAGCAGACCCGGGACCGGGCCGAACACCATATATTTT. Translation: CASSRPGTGPNTIYF.

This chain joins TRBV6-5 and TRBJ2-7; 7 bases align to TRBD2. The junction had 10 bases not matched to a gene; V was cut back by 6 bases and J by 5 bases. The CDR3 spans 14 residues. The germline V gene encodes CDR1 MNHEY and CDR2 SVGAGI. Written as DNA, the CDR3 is TGTGCCAGCAGGCCGGGAGGAGGTTCCAACGAGCAGTACTTC. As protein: CASRPGGGSNEQYF.

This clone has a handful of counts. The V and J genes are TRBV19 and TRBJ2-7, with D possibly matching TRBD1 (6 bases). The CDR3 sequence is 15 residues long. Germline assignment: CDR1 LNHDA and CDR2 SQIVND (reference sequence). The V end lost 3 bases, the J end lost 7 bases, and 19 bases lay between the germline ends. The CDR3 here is CASSIRQAREGEQYF. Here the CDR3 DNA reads TGTGCCAGTAGTATTCGACAGGCTCGAGAAGGAGAGCAGTACTTC. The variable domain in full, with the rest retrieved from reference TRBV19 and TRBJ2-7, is DGGITQSPKYLFRKEGQNVTLSCEQNLNHDAMYWYRQDPGQGLRLIYYSQIVNDFQKGDIAEGYSVSREKKESFPLTVTSAQKNPTAFYLCASSIRQAREGEQYFGPGTRLTVT.

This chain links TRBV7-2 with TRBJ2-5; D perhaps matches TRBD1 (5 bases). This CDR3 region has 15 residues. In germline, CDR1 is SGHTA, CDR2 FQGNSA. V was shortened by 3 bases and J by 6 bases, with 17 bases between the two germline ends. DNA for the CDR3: TGTGCCAGCAGCTTGGTGTCCAGGGCGCTACAGACCCAGTACTTC. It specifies CASSLVSRALQTQYF.

CDR3 in DNA: TGTGCCAGCAGCCATATTTCGGGGGTATACAATGAGCAGTTCTTC. Encoded protein: CASSHISGVYNEQFF. The gene calls are TRBV14 and TRBJ2-1; TRBD2 is a possible D gene (6 bases). This CDR3 is built from 15 residues. Germline-derived CDR1 and CDR2 are SGHDN and FVKESK. The ends were cut back, 3 bases at V and 4 bases at J, with 13 bases in the middle.